The clone carrying this T cell receptor (beta chain) turned up a few times. V gave up 4 bases and J gave up 4 bases, with 16 bases separating them. Germline assignment: CDR1 LGHDT and CDR2 YNNKEL (reference sequence). The length of the CDR3 is 15 residues. A universal primer binding site was introduced by template switching. The final cDNA contained unique molecular identifiers. TCRdb reprocessed the 5' RACE reads with MiXCR, giving one entry per CDR3 protein. The sample records 470,000 or so distinct CDR3 sequences, roughly 24% being singletons. This sample was included in a study of identical twins. This sample was also put to use in a study of T cells expressing NK-cell markers. This second report adds: It was sorted CD3+CD56-NKG2C+, CD3+CD56+NKG2C- and CD3+CD56+NKG2C+ T cells that provided the TCR beta repertoires. It is unclear if expanded NKG2C-expressing clones target HCMV antigens.

Material: CD4+ T cells sorted from blood. The TCR originated in a woman aged 18 to 35 in good health. The chain couples TRBV3-1 to TRBJ2-5; no definite D call. The CDR3 spells CASSPQREGGETQYF. The CDR3 coding sequence is TGTGCCAGCAGCCCCCAGAGAGAAGGCGGAGAGACCCAGTACTTC.